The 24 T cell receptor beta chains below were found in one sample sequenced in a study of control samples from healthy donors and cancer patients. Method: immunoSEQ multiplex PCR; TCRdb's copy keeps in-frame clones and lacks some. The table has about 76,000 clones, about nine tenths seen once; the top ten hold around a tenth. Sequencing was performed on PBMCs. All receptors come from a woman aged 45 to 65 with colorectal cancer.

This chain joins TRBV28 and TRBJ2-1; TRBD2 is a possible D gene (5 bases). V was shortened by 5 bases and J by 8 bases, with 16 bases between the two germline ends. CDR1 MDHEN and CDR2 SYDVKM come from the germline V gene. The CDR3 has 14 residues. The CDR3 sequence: CASSRTRRVDEQFF. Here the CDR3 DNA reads TGTGCCAGCAGTCGGACCCGGCGGGTCGATGAGCAGTTCTTC.

The CDR3 bases are TGCGCCAGCAGTCGATCGCTAGCCAACCTGAACACTGAAGCTTTCTTT. Its protein is CASSRSLANLNTEAFF. This chain connects TRBV23-1 to TRBJ1-1, with no clear D. TRBV23-1 is noted as an ORF with a role that remains uncertain. The V end lost 4 bases, the J end lost 0 bases, and 15 bases lay between the germline ends. The CDR3 consists of 16 residues.

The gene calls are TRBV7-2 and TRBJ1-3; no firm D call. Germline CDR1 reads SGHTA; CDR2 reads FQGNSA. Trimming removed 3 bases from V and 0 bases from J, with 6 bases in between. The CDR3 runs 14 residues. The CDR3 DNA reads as TGTGCCAGCAGCTTTTTGAGCTCTGGAAACACCATATATTTT. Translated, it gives CASSFLSSGNTIYF.

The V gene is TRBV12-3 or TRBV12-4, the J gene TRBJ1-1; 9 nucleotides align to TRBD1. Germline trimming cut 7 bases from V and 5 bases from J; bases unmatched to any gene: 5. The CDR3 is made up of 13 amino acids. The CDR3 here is CASTTGGWTEAFF. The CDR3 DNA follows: TGTGCCAGCACTACAGGGGGCTGGACTGAAGCTTTCTTT.

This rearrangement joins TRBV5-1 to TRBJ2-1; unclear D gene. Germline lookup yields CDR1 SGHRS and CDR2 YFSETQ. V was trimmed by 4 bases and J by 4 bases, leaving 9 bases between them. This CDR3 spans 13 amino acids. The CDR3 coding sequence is TGCGCCAGCAGCCCCGGTGCATACAATGAGCAGTTCTTC. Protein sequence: CASSPGAYNEQFF.

The CDR3 sequence: CASSKAYGRVYQPQHF. CDR3 DNA sequence: TGTGCCAGCAGCAAAGCTTACGGCAGGGTCTATCAGCCCCAGCATTTT. The gene calls are TRBV21-1 and TRBJ1-5; the table's D gene call, TRBD1, was not cross checked with the DNA. TRBV21-1 counts as a pseudogene. The CDR3 runs to 16 residues.

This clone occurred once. This CDR3 is CASTRGSGGQETQYF. CDR3 DNA sequence: TGTGCCAGCACACGAGGGAGCGGGGGCCAAGAGACCCAGTACTTC. The gene calls are TRBV9 and TRBJ2-5; 8 bases align to TRBD2. The trim removed 6 bases at V and 1 base at J, leaving 8 bases unmatched. Looked up from germline, CDR1 is SGDLS and CDR2 is YYNGEE. The CDR3 totals 15 residues.

This CDR3 reads CAISVNNSPLHF. CDR3 coding DNA: TGTGCCATCAGTGTGAATAATTCACCCCTCCACTTT. V gene TRBV10-3 combines with J gene TRBJ1-6; no definite D call. V lost 4 bases and J 5 bases, leaving 3 bases between the germline ends. In germline, CDR1 is ENHRY, CDR2 SYGVKD. CDR3 length equals 12 residues.

As DNA, the CDR3 is TGTGCCTGGAGGGGCCCCCGAGGATTGCAGCGGCATTACCAAGAGACCCAGTACTTC. Protein product: CAWRGPRGLQRHYQETQYF. The chain joins TRBV30 to TRBJ2-5, with D perhaps TRBD2 (5 bases). Germline CDR1 is GTSNPN and CDR2 is SVGIG (reference sequence). V lost 3 bases, J lost 0 bases, and 26 bases lay in between. The length of the CDR3 is 19 residues.

This CDR3 is CSASYRGRGKGYTF. The CDR3 nucleotides are TGCAGTGCTAGTTACAGGGGGCGGGGGAAGGGCTACACCTTC. The V gene is TRBV20-1, the J gene TRBJ1-2, with 9 bases identical to TRBD1. CDR3 length: 14 residues. Germline trimming cut 3 bases from V and 8 bases from J; bases unmatched to any gene: 10. Per germline, CDR1 DFQATT and CDR2 SNEGSKA (reference sequence).

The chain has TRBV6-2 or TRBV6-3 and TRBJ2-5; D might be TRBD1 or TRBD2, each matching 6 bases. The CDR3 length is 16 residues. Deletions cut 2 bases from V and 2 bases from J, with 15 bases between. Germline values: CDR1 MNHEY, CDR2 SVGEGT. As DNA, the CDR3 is TGTGCCAGCAGTTACGAGGGGGGACTTCTTCAAGAGACCCAGTACTTC. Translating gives CASSYEGGLLQETQYF.

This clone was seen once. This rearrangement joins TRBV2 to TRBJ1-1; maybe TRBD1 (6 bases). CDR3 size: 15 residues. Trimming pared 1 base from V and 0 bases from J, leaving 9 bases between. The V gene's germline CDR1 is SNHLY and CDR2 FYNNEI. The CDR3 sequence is CASSEDTGMNTEAFF. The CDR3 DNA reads TGTGCCAGCAGTGAAGATACAGGGATGAACACTGAAGCTTTCTTT.

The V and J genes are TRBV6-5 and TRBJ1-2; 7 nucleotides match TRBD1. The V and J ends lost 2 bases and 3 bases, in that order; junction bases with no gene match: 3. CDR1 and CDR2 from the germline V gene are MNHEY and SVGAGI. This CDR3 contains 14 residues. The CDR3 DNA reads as TGTGCCAGCAGTTACGGGACAGTCGACTATGGCTACACCTTC. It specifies CASSYGTVDYGYTF.

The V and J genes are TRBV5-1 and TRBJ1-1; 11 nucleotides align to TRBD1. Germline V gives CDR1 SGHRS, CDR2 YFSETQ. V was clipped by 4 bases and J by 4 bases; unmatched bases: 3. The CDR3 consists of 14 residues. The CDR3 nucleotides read TGCGCCAGCAGCCCCGGGACAGGGGGCACTGAAGCTTTCTTT. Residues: CASSPGTGGTEAFF.

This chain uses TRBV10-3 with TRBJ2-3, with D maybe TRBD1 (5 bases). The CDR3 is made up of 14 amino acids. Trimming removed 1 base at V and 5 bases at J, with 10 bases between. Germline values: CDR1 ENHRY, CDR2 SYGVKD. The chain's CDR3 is CAISEYHQGDTQYF. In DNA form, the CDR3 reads TGTGCCATCAGTGAGTACCACCAGGGAGATACGCAGTATTTT.

CDR3: CAISWTSGELFF. The CDR3 region has the DNA TGTGCCATCAGTTGGACTAGCGGGGAGCTGTTTTTT. V usage is TRBV10-3 and J usage is TRBJ2-2; 7 bases map to TRBD2. Trimming cost V 5 bases and J 7 bases; bases outside gene matches: 1. This CDR3 region has 12 residues. CDR1 and CDR2 from the germline V gene are ENHRY and SYGVKD.

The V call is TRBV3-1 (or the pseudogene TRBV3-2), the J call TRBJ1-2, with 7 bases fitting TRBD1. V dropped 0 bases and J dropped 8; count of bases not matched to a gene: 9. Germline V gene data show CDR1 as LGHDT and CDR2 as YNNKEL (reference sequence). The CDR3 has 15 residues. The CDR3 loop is CASSQDPTGARGYTF. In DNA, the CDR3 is TGTGCCAGCAGCCAAGATCCAACAGGGGCGAGGGGCTACACCTTC.

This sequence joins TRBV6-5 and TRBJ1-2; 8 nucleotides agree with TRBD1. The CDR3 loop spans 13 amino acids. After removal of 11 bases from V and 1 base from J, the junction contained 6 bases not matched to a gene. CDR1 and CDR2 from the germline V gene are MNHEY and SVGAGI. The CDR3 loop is CAASGQVNYGYTF. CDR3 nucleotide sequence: TGTGCCGCTTCGGGACAGGTTAACTATGGCTACACCTTC.

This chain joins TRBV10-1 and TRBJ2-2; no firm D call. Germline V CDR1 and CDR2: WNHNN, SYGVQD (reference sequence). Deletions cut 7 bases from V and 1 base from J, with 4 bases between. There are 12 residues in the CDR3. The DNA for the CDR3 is TGCGCCAGCATGCGGAACACCGGGGAGCTGTTTTTT. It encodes CASMRNTGELFF.

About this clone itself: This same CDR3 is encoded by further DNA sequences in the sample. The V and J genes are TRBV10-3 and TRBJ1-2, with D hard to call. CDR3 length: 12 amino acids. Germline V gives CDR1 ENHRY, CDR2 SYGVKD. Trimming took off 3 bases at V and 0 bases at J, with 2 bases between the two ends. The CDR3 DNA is TGTGCCATCAGTGAAGCTAACTATGGCTACACCTTC. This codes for CAISEANYGYTF.

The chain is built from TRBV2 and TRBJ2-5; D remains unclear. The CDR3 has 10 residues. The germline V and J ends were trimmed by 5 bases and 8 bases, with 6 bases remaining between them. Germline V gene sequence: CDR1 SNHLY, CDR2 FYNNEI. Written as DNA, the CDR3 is TGTGCCAGCAGTCGTTCAACCCAGTACTTC. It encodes CASSRSTQYF.

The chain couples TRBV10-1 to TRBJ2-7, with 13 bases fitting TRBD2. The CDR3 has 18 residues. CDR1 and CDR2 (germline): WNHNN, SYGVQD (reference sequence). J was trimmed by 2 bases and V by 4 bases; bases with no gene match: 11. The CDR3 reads CASSGFGLAGALTYEQYV. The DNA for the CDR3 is TGCGCCAGCAGTGGATTTGGACTAGCGGGGGCCCTCACCTACGAGCAGTACGTC.

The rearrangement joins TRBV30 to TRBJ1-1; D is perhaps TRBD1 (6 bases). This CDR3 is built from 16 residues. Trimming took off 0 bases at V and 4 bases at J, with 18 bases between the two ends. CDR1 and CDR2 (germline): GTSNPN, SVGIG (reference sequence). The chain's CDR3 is CAWSVRFGRGGTEAFF. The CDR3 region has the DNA TGTGCCTGGAGTGTACGTTTTGGCCGAGGGGGCACTGAAGCTTTCTTT.

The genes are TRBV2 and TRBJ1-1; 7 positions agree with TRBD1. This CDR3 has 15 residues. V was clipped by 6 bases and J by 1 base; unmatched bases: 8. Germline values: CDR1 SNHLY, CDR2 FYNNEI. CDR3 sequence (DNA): TGTGCCAGCAGGCCTTTACAGGGGACGAACACTGAAGCTTTCTTT. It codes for CASRPLQGTNTEAFF.